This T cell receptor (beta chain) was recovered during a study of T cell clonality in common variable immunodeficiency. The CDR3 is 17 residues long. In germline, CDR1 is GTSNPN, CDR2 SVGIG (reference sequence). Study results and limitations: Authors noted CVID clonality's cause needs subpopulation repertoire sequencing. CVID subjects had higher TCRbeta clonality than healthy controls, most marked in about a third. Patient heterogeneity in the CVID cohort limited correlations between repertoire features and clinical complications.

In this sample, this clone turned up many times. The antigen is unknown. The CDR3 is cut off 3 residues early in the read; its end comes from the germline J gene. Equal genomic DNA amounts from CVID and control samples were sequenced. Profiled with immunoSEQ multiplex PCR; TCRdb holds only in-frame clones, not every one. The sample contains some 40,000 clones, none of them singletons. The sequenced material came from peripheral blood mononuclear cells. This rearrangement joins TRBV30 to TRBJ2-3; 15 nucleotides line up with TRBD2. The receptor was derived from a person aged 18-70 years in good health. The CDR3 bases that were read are TGTGCATACCAGCCGGGACTAGCGGGAGGAAGCACAGATACG. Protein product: CAYQPGLAGGSTDT. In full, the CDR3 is CAYQPGLAGGSTDTQYF.